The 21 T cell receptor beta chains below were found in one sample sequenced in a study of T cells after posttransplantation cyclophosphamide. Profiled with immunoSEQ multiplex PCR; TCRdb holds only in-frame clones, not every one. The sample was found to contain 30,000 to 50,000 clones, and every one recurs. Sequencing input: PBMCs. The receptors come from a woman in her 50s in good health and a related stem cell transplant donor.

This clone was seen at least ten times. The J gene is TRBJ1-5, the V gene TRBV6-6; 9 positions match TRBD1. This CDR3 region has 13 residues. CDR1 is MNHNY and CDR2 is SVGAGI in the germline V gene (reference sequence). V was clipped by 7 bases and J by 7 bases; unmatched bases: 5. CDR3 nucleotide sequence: TGTGCCAGCACCGGGACAGGGAACCAGCCCCAGCATTTT. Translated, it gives CASTGTGNQPQHF.

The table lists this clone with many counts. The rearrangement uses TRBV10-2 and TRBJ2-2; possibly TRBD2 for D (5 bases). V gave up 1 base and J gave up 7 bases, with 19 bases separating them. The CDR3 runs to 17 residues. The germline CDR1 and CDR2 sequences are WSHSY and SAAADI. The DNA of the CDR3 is TGCGCCAGCAGTGAGTTTCGGGGATGGCCTACCGACGGGGAGCTGTTTTTT. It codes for CASSEFRGWPTDGELFF.

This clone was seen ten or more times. CDR3 nucleotides: TGTGCCAGCAGCAAAGGCTCAGGGAACACTGAAGCTTTCTTT. Protein product: CASSKGSGNTEAFF. The rearrangement joins TRBV7-3 to TRBJ1-1, with D hard to call. Germline V gene lookup returns CDR1 SGHTA and CDR2 FQGTGA. V lost 5 bases to trimming and J lost 1 base, with 11 bases between them. The CDR3 covers 14 residues. The complete variable domain, with remaining parts taken from reference TRBV7-3 and TRBJ1-1, reads GAGVSQTPSNKVTEKGKYVELRCDPISGHTALYWYRQSLGQGPEFLIYFQGTGAADDSGLPNDRFFAVRPEGSVSTLKIQRTERGDSAVYLCASSKGSGNTEAFFGQGTRLTVV.

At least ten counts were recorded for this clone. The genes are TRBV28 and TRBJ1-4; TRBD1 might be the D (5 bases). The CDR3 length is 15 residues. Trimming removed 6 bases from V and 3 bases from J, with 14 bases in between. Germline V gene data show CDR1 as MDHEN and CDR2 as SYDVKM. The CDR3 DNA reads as TGTGCCAGCAGCGGGGGGGGGACGGCTAATGAAAAACTGTTTTTT. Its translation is CASSGGGTANEKLFF.

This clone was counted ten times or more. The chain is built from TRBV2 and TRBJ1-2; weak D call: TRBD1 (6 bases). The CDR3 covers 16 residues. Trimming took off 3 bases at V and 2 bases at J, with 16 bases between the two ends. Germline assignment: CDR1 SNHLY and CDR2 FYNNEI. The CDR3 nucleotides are TGTGCCAGCAGTGAGGGTTTGTGGGACACCAACTATGGCTACACCTTC. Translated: CASSEGLWDTNYGYTF.

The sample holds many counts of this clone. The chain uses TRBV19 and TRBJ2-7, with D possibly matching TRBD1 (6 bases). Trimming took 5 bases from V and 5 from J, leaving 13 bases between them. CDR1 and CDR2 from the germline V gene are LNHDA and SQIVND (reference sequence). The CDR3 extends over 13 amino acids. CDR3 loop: CASSGTGIHEQYF. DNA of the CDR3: TGTGCCAGTAGTGGCACAGGGATCCACGAGCAGTACTTC.

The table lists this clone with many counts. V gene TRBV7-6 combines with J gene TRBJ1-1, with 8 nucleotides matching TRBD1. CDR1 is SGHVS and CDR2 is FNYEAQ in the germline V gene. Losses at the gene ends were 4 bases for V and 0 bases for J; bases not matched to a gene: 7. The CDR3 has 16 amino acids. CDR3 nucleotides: TGTGCCAGCAGCTACGGGACAGGAGGTATGAACACTGAAGCTTTCTTT. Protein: CASSYGTGGMNTEAFF.

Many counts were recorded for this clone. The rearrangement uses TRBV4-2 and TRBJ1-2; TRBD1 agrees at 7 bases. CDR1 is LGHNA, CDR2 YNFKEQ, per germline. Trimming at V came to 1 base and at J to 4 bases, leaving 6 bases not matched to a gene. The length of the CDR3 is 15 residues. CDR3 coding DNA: TGTGCCAGCAGCCAAGCCAGAGACAGGGCCTATGGCTACACCTTC. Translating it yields CASSQARDRAYGYTF.

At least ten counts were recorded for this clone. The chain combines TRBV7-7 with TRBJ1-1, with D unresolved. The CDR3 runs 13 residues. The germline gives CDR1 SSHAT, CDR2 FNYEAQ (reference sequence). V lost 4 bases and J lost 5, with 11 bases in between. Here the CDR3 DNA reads TGTGCCAGCAGCTCGGGAGTTGGGACTGAAGCTTTCTTT. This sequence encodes CASSSGVGTEAFF. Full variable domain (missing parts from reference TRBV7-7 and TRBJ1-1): GAGVSQSPRYKVTKRGQDVTLRCDPISSHATLYWYQQALGQGPEFLTYFNYEAQPDKSGLPSDRFSAERPEGSISTLTIQRTEQRDSAMYRCASSSGVGTEAFFGQGTRLTVV.

Here the CDR3 reads CASSLNRVEQYF. The CDR3 DNA follows: TGTGCCAGCAGTCTCAACAGGGTCGAGCAGTACTTC. This chain joins TRBV28 and TRBJ2-7; D is perhaps TRBD1 (6 bases). The CDR3 runs 12 residues. Germline V lookup: CDR1 MDHEN, CDR2 SYDVKM. V shed 5 bases and J shed 6 bases, with 11 bases lying between them. The full variable domain, completed using reference TRBV28 and TRBJ2-7, is DVKVTQSSRYLVKRTGEKVFLECVQDMDHENMFWYRQDPGLGLRLIYFSYDVKMKEKGDIPEGYSVSREKKERFSLILESASTNQTSMYLCASSLNRVEQYFGPGTRLTVT.

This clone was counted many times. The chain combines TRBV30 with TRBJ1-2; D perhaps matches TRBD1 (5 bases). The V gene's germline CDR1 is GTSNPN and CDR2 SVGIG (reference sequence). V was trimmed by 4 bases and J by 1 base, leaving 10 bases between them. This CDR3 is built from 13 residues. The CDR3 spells CAWTPGLNYGYTF. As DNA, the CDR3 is TGTGCCTGGACCCCGGGACTTAACTATGGCTACACCTTC.

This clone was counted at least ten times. The CDR3 spells CASSLDYSTDTQYF. Written as DNA, the CDR3 is TGTGCCAGCAGCTTGGACTACAGCACAGATACGCAGTATTTT. V usage is TRBV5-4 and J usage is TRBJ2-3; D not certain. Germline loops: CDR1 SGHNT, CDR2 YYREEE (reference sequence). V gave up 0 bases and J gave up 0 bases, with 5 bases separating them. The CDR3 is made up of 14 amino acids.

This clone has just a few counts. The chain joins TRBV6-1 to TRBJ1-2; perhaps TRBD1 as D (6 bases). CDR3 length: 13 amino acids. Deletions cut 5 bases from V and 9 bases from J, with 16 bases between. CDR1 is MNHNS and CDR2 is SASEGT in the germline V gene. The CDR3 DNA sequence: TGTGCCAGCAGTCTCACAGGGAGTATAAGCTACACCTTC. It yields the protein CASSLTGSISYTF.

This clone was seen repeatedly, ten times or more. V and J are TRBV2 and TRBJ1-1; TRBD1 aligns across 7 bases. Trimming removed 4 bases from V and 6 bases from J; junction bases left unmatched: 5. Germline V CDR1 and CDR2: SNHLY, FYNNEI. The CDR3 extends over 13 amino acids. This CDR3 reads CASSGQGGAEAFF. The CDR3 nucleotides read TGTGCCAGCAGTGGACAGGGTGGTGCTGAAGCTTTCTTT. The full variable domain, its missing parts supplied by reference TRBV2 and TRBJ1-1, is EPEVTQTPSHQVTQMGQEVILRCVPISNHLYFYWYRQILGQKVEFLVSFYNNEISEKSEIFDDQFSVERPDGSNFTLKIRSTKLEDSAMYFCASSGQGGAEAFFGQGTRLTVV.

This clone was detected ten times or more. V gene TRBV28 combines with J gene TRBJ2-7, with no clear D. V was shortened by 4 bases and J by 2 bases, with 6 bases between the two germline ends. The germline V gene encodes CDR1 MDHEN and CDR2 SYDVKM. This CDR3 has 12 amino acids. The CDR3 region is CASSSLPYEQYF. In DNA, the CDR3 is TGTGCCAGCAGTTCTCTCCCCTACGAGCAGTACTTC.

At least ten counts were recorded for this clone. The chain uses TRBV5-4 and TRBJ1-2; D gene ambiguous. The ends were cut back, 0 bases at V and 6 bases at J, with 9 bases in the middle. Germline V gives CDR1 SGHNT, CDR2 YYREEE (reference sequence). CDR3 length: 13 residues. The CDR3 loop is CASSLGLVDGYTF. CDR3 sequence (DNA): TGTGCCAGCAGCTTGGGGCTAGTCGATGGCTACACCTTC.

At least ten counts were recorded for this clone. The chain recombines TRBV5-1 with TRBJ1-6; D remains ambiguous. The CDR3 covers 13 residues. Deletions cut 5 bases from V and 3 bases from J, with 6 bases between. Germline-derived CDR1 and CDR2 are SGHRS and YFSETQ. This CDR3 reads CASRQDYNSPLHF. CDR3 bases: TGCGCCAGCAGGCAGGACTATAATTCACCCCTCCACTTT. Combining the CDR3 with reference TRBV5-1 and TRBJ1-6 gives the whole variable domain KAGVTQTPRYLIKTRGQQVTLSCSPISGHRSVSWYQQTPGQGLQFLFEYFSETQRNKGNFPGRFSGRQFSNSRSEMNVSTLELGDSALYLCASRQDYNSPLHFGNGTRLTVT.

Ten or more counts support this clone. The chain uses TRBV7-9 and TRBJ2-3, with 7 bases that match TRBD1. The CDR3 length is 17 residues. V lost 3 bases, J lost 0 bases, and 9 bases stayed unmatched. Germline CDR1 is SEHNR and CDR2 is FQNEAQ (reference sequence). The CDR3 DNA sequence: TGTGCCAGCAGCTTTAGGGACAGTGATACTAGCACAGATACGCAGTATTTT. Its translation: CASSFRDSDTSTDTQYF.

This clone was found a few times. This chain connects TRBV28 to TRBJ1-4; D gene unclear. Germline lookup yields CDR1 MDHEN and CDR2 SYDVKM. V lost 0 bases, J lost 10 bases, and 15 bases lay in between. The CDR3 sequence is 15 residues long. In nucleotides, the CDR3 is TGTGCCAGCAGTTTATGGGAGGCGACAAGTGTAAAACTGTTTTTT. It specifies CASSLWEATSVKLFF.

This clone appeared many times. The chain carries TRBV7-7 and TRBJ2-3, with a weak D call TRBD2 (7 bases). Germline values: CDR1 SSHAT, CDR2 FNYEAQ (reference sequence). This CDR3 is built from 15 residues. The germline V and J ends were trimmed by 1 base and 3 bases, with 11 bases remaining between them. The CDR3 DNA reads TGTGCCAGCAGCTTAGGAGGGGGGGGGACAGATACGCAGTATTTT. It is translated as CASSLGGGGTDTQYF.

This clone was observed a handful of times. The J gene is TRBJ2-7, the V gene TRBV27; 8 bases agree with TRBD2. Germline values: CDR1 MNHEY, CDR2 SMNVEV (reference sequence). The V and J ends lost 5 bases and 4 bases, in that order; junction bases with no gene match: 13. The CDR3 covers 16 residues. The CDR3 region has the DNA TGTGCCAGCAGTCCTTTCCGGGAGGGGAGGAATTACGAGCAGTACTTC. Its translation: CASSPFREGRNYEQYF.